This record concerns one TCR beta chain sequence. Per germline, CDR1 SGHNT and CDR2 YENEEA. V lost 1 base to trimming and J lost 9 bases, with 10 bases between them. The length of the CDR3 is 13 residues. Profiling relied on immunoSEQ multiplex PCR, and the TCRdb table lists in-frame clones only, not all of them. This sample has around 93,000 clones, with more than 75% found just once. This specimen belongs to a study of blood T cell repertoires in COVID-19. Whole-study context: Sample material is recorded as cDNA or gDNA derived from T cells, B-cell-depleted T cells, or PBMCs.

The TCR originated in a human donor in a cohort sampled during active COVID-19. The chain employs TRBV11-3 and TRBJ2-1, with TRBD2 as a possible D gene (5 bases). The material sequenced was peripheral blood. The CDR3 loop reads CASSLGRGGEQFF. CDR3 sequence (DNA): TGTGCCAGCAGCTTAGGTCGGGGTGGTGAGCAGTTCTTC.